This record covers a single T cell receptor (beta chain). These data originate in a study of blood T cell repertoires in COVID-19. Overall study: Samples representing acute and convalescent COVID-19 were sourced from the United States, Italy and Spain. The analysed material was cDNA or gDNA that came from T cells, B-cell-depleted T cells, or PBMCs.

The V and J ends lost 5 bases and 7 bases, in that order; junction bases with no gene match: 14. The CDR3 has 17 residues. CDR1 is MNHEY, CDR2 SMNVEV, per germline (reference sequence). Methods used by the authors: Amplification of reference gene primers provided the estimated nucleated cell counts. Repertoires were generated with immunoSEQ multiplex PCR, while TCRdb's copy carries only in-frame clones and drops some. V and J calls and clone size are as listed in that table; D and trimming were resolved from the DNA. The table includes hundreds of thousands of clones, approximately 88% detected once.

The sample was peripheral blood. V gene TRBV27 combines with J gene TRBJ2-2, with TRBD2 identical over 9 bases. The clonotype comes from a man between 60 and 75 years old who had recovered from COVID-19. For the CDR3, the DNA is TGTGCCAGCAGTCCCTATTTGCGGGAGGGCCCGAACGGGGAGCTGTTTTTT. Protein sequence: CASSPYLREGPNGELFF.